These 9 T cell receptor beta chains originate from one sample sequenced in a study of CD8 T cells in Susac syndrome. RNA was extracted with the RNeasy kit, and a quantity of about 0.45 to 1 ug was reverse transcribed using random hexamers. TCRdb fed the immunoSEQ multiplex PCR reads into MiXCR, producing one record per CDR3 protein. The sample holds fewer than 250,000 distinct CDR3 sequences, more than 85% seen once. Sequencing input: CD8+ T cells from PBMCs. The receptors derive from a human donor with multiple sclerosis.

The sample holds one count of this clonotype. The CDR3 region is CASSRGQGAYEQYF. The CDR3 DNA reads as TGTGCCAGCAGCCGGGGACAGGGAGCCTACGAGCAGTACTTC. V usage is TRBV7-9 and J usage is TRBJ2-7; 9 bases align to TRBD1. With 5 bases clipped from V and 2 bases from J, the junction kept 4 bases outside the gene matches. The germline gives CDR1 SEHNR, CDR2 FQNEAQ (reference sequence). This CDR3 has 14 amino acids.

This clonotype appeared a single time. The chain carries TRBV25-1 and TRBJ2-5; D tentatively fits TRBD1 or TRBD2 (6 bases each). Germline lookup yields CDR1 MGHDK and CDR2 SYGVNS. The CDR3 length is 11 residues. CDR3 coding DNA: TGTGCTGTGGGGGGCCTAGAGACCCAGTACTTC. Its protein product is CAVGGLETQYF.

The chain employs TRBV20-1 and TRBJ2-3, with TRBD2 matching 11 bases. V dropped 0 bases and J dropped 5; count of bases not matched to a gene: 13. Germline lookup yields CDR1 DFQATT and CDR2 SNEGSKA (reference sequence). The CDR3 extends over 18 amino acids. The CDR3 sequence: CSARDLGLAGAEGDTQYF. Written as DNA, the CDR3 is TGCAGTGCTAGAGACCTAGGACTAGCGGGTGCAGAGGGAGATACGCAGTATTTT.

This clonotype was recorded only once. The rearrangement joins TRBV2 to TRBJ2-7; TRBD2 aligns across 10 bases. This CDR3 is built from 13 residues. Per germline, CDR1 SNHLY and CDR2 FYNNEI. Unmatched junction bases numbered 7, after V lost 10 bases and J lost 4 bases. The CDR3 nucleotides read TGTGCCACCGGGACTAGCGCACGATACGAGCAGTACTTC. Translating gives CATGTSARYEQYF.

The rearrangement joins TRBV4-1 to TRBJ2-7, with D tentatively TRBD2 (6 bases). The V gene's germline CDR1 is MGHRA and CDR2 YSYEKL. Trimming took off 4 bases at V and 4 bases at J, with 17 bases between the two ends. This CDR3 comprises 15 residues. In nucleotides, the CDR3 is TGCGCCAGCAGCCTAACCCCCAGGAGGGTTTACGAGCAGTACTTC. Protein: CASSLTPRRVYEQYF.

The chain combines TRBV5-4 with TRBJ2-3, with 8 bases fitting TRBD2. The CDR3 contains 17 residues. Looked up from germline, CDR1 is SGHNT and CDR2 is YYREEE (reference sequence). The V gene end was trimmed by 4 bases and the J gene end by 2 bases; junction bases not matched to a gene: 12. This chain's CDR3 is CASSAGGPGDHTDTQYF. In nucleotides, the CDR3 is TGTGCCAGCAGCGCGGGAGGCCCGGGGGACCACACAGATACGCAGTATTTT.

The V and J genes are TRBV6-2 or TRBV6-3 and TRBJ2-5, with 10 bases that match TRBD2. The length of the CDR3 is 17 residues. Germline V CDR1 and CDR2: MNHEY, SVGEGT. V was pared by 9 bases and J by 3 bases, with 16 bases of the junction left unmatched. The CDR3 nucleotides are TGTGCCAGTCAGGGGGATCAAGCGGGGGGGCTTGAAGAGACCCAGTACTTC. Encoded protein: CASQGDQAGGLEETQYF.

V and J are TRBV5-1 and TRBJ2-5, with TRBD2 identical over 9 bases. V gave up 1 base and J gave up 2 bases; unmatched junction bases: 6. This CDR3 region has 16 residues. CDR1 is SGHRS and CDR2 is YFSETQ in the germline V gene. The CDR3 nucleotides are TGCGCCAGCAGCTTGACGAGCGGGGGGAATCAAGAGACCCAGTACTTC. Residues: CASSLTSGGNQETQYF.

The J gene is TRBJ1-5, the V gene TRBV10-2; D gene uncertain. Germline values: CDR1 WSHSY, CDR2 SAAADI. The CDR3 consists of 12 residues. Trimming stripped 0 bases from V and 14 bases from J, with 11 bases between. The CDR3 DNA is TGCGCCAGCAGTGAGTCCCCCAGTGTCGAGCATTTT. Its protein is CASSESPSVEHF.